The rows below give T cell receptor beta chains drawn from one sample of a study of blood T cell repertoires in COVID-19. The repertoire was sequenced with immunoSEQ multiplex PCR; TCRdb's copy has only in-frame clones and lacks some. This sample yields 160,000 or so clones, of which 80% are seen a single time; roughly 3.4% belongs to the top ten. The sample taken for sequencing was PBMCs or T cells enriched from blood (not recorded which). The source of these receptors is a woman aged 55-69 years who had recovered from COVID-19. Each CDR3 is given with its conserved first and last residue. A D gene is named only where the DNA matches it firmly. A row's size may be missing; if present it is once, few, many or a size class.

d_gene	abundance	v_gene	len	j_gene	CDR3nt	CDR3aa
TRBD2	NA	TRBV6-4	14	TRBJ2-1	TGTGCCAGCAGTGAACTAGCGGGGGGTGGTGAGCAGTTCTTC	CASSELAGGGEQFF
NA	NA	TRBV30	13	TRBJ1-6	TGTGCCTGGAGGGGCACCTATAATTCACCCCTCCACTTT	CAWRGTYNSPLHF
NA	NA	TRBV30	13	TRBJ1-2	TGTGCCTGGAGTGACACTACATCCTATGGCTACACCTTC	CAWSDTTSYGYTF
TRBD1	NA	TRBV7-9	14	TRBJ2-2	TGTGCCAGCAGCTTTAACAGGGGGACCGGGGAGCTGTTTTTT	CASSFNRGTGELFF
NA	NA	TRBV5-1	16	TRBJ2-5	TGCGCCAGCAGCTTGAAGGTCGGGGGGCCCCAAGAGACCCAGTACTTC	CASSLKVGGPQETQYF
TRBD2	NA	TRBV7-2	18	TRBJ2-7	TGTGCCAGCAGCAGGAGCCATATAGCGGGGGGACCAACTTACGAGCAGTACTTC	CASSRSHIAGGPTYEQYF
TRBD1	NA	TRBV19	15	TRBJ1-1	TGTGCCAGTACCCCGACAGGGGGCATCGGCACTGAAGCTTTCTTT	CASTPTGGIGTEAFF
TRBD1	NA	TRBV18	15	TRBJ1-6	TGTGCCAGCTCATCTACAGGGGGCTATAATTCACCCCTCCACTTT	CASSSTGGYNSPLHF
TRBD1	NA	TRBV29-1	13	TRBJ1-1	TGCAGCGTTGAGGTTGACAGGGCAACTGAAGCTTTCTTT	CSVEVDRATEAFF
NA	NA	TRBV19	15	TRBJ1-1	TGTGCCAGTAGTACGGGAGGGCGCGGGAACACTGAAGCTTTCTTT	CASSTGGRGNTEAFF
TRBD2	NA	TRBV7-3	16	TRBJ2-1	TGTGCCAACAGCTTAACGGGACTAGCGGATTACAATGAGCAGTTCTTC	CANSLTGLADYNEQFF
TRBD1	few	TRBV6-6	14	TRBJ2-1	TGTGCCAGCAGACAGGGGCTACGAATCAATGAGCAGTTCTTC	CASRQGLRINEQFF
NA	NA	TRBV4-2	15	TRBJ1-1	TGTGCCAGCAGCCAAGATTTCCAGGGGAACACTGAAGCTTTCTTT	CASSQDFQGNTEAFF
NA	NA	TRBV7-2	15	TRBJ2-7	TGTGCCAGCAGCCCGGGTCCTGACGCCTCCTACGAGCAGTACTTC	CASSPGPDASYEQYF
NA	NA	TRBV29-1	13	TRBJ2-1	TGCAGCGTTGAACGGGGAGATTACAATGAGCAGTTCTTC	CSVERGDYNEQFF
NA	NA	TRBV25-1	15	TRBJ1-4	TGTGCCACCCCCCACGGGGAAGGAATAAATGAAAAACTGTTTTTT	CATPHGEGINEKLFF
TRBD1	NA	TRBV6-5	15	TRBJ1-3	TGTGCCAGCAGTCCGAGAGGGACAGGGCGAAACACCATATATTTT	CASSPRGTGRNTIYF
TRBD1	NA	TRBV6-5	15	TRBJ1-6	TGTGCCAGCAGCCCCACCGGACAGGGAAATTCACCCCTCCACTTT	CASSPTGQGNSPLHF
NA	NA	TRBV4-2	13	TRBJ2-2	TGTGCCAGCAGCCAAGAAGACGGGGGGGAGCTGTTTTTT	CASSQEDGGELFF
NA	NA	TRBV28	13	TRBJ2-1	TGTGCCAGCAGTTTGAGCTCCTACAATGAGCAGTTCTTC	CASSLSSYNEQFF
TRBD2	few	TRBV7-2	17	TRBJ2-3	TGTGCCAGCAGCTCGGGACTAGCGGGGGGGGTCACAGATACGCAGTATTTT	CASSSGLAGGVTDTQYF
NA	NA	TRBV6-4	17	TRBJ1-6	TGTGCCAGCAGTGATGGCTTCGGAGAATCCTATAATTCACCCCTCCACTTT	CASSDGFGESYNSPLHF
NA	few	TRBV14	14	TRBJ1-1	TGTGCCAGCAGCCAAGGGGCCCGGGGCACTGAAGCTTTCTTT	CASSQGARGTEAFF
NA	NA	TRBV9	13	TRBJ2-3	TGTGCCAGCAGCGTAGCTTCCCCAGATACGCAGTATTTT	CASSVASPDTQYF
TRBD1	few	TRBV28	16	TRBJ1-3	TGTGCCAGCAGCCAGATCGGGACAGGGGCTGGAAACACCATATATTTT	CASSQIGTGAGNTIYF
NA	NA	TRBV10-3	14	TRBJ2-7	TGTGCCATCAGCGCAGGGGTTAACTCCTACGAGCAGTACTTC	CAISAGVNSYEQYF
TRBD1	NA	TRBV5-1	16	TRBJ2-3	TGCGCCAGCAGCTTGAGGGGACAGGGGTCCACAGATACGCAGTATTTT	CASSLRGQGSTDTQYF
NA	NA	TRBV18	13	TRBJ2-7	TGTGCCAGCTCCTTCAGAACCGTTTACGAGCAGTACTTC	CASSFRTVYEQYF
NA	once	TRBV3-1/TRBV3-2	15	TRBJ2-7	TGTGCCAGCAGCCCCCTCCCGGGACTCGGCCGCGAGCAGTACTTC	CASSPLPGLGREQYF
NA	NA	TRBV30	14	TRBJ1-3	TGTGCCTGGAGTGGGGGCAGGGTTGGAAACACCATATATTTT	CAWSGGRVGNTIYF
TRBD1	once	TRBV7-9	16	TRBJ2-5	TGTGCCAGCAGCTTACCGGGACAGCTTTCCCAAGAGACCCAGTACTTC	CASSLPGQLSQETQYF
NA	NA	TRBV20-1	11	TRBJ2-1	TGCAGTGCTAGAGGTAGCTATGAGCAGTTCTTC	CSARGSYEQFF
TRBD2	NA	TRBV19	14	TRBJ2-7	TGTGCCAGTAGTACTCTAGCGGGTACCTACGAGCAGTACTTC	CASSTLAGTYEQYF
NA	NA	TRBV7-9	16	TRBJ1-1	TGTGCCAGCAGCGTCGACTCTACCATTGGTTACACTGAAGCTTTCTTT	CASSVDSTIGYTEAFF
NA	NA	TRBV6-5	13	TRBJ1-2	TGTGCCAGCACCGACAGACTGGCCTATGGCTACACCTTC	CASTDRLAYGYTF
NA	NA	TRBV21-1	15	TRBJ1-5	TGTGCCAGCACAGGCCCCCCGGGGAGCAATCAGCCCCAGCATTTT	CASTGPPGSNQPQHF
NA	NA	TRBV2	12	TRBJ2-7	TGTGCCAGCAGTGGGACAGCCTACGAGCAGTACTTC	CASSGTAYEQYF
TRBD1	few	TRBV13	14	TRBJ1-2	TGTGCCAGCAGCTCCCCGGACAGGGACCGTGGCTACACCTTC	CASSSPDRDRGYTF
TRBD1	NA	TRBV27	14	TRBJ1-1	TGTGCCAGCAGGGCCCGGGACAGGAACACTGAAGCTTTCTTT	CASRARDRNTEAFF
NA	NA	TRBV19	13	TRBJ2-7	TGTGCCAGTAGTATTACAGGAAACTACGAGCAGTACTTC	CASSITGNYEQYF
TRBD2	NA	TRBV5-1	15	TRBJ2-7	TGCGCCAGCAGCTTGGGCGGGGGGATTATGAACGAGCAGTACTTC	CASSLGGGIMNEQYF
TRBD1	NA	TRBV5-6	14	TRBJ1-4	TGTGCCAGCAGCCCACAGGGGGCGAATGAAAAACTGTTTTTT	CASSPQGANEKLFF
NA	NA	TRBV10-1	14	TRBJ2-5	TGCGCCAGCAGTGAGAAGGAGGGAGCGGCGACCCAGTACTTC	CASSEKEGAATQYF